The 6 T cell receptor beta chains in this list originate from one sample, sequenced in a study of cytomegalovirus exposure and HLA in healthy donors (dated by TCRdb to the late 2010s). The method behind the library was the immunoSEQ multiplex PCR assay. A mixture of 60 forward primers for TCR Vbeta segments and 13 reverse primers for TCR Jbeta segments was used in the multiplex PCR. TCRdb holds this immuneACCESS table with in-frame rearrangements only. Some clones are missing; in checked studies, unresolved V genes explain under half, and the rest has no known cause. The table for this sample lists over 45,000 clones. More than 2% of the sample goes to the ten largest clones. The sequenced sample consisted of PBMCs. Receptors originate from a woman aged 18-29 years in good health and CMV-seronegative.

The CDR3 DNA sequence: TGCGCCAGTCTCCCGGGACAGGGAGGTTTGGGTGAAGCTTTCTTT. This translates into CASLPGQGGLGEAFF. The chain is built from TRBV5-1 and TRBJ1-1, with TRBD1 matching 9 bases. Germline loops: CDR1 SGHRS, CDR2 YFSETQ. The CDR3 sequence is 15 residues long. Losses at the gene ends were 8 bases for V and 7 bases for J; bases not matched to a gene: 15.

The chain is built from TRBV7-6 and TRBJ2-7, with D possibly being TRBD1 (5 bases). This CDR3 region has 11 residues. Trimming removed 4 bases from V and 5 bases from J, with 6 bases in between. The germline V gene encodes CDR1 SGHVS and CDR2 FNYEAQ. As DNA, the CDR3 is TGTGCCAGCAGCTCAGGGAACGAGCAGTACTTC. Protein product: CASSSGNEQYF.

The chain is built from TRBV29-1 and TRBJ2-3; TRBD1 matches at 7 bases. Looked up from germline, CDR1 is SQVTM and CDR2 is ANQGSEA. After removal of 8 bases from V and 4 bases from J, the junction contained 6 bases not matched to a gene. The CDR3 sequence is 12 residues long. The CDR3 sequence: CSTRQGPDTQYF. The CDR3 coding sequence is TGCAGCACTCGACAGGGCCCAGATACGCAGTATTTT.

This chain connects TRBV15 to TRBJ2-6, with D hard to call. The ends were cut back, 0 bases at V and 1 base at J, with 4 bases in the middle. There are 15 residues in the CDR3. Germline lookup yields CDR1 LNHNV and CDR2 YYDKDF (reference sequence). CDR3 DNA: TGTGCCACCAGCAGAGACAAATCTGGGGCCAACGTCCTGACTTTC. The encoded protein is CATSRDKSGANVLTF.

J is TRBJ1-1 and V is TRBV27, with TRBD1 matching over 7 bases. Per the germline V gene, CDR1 is MNHEY and CDR2 is SMNVEV (reference sequence). With 6 bases clipped from V and 7 bases from J, the junction kept 11 bases outside the gene matches. This CDR3 is built from 14 residues. The CDR3: CASRLTGRGLEAFF. The CDR3, as DNA: TGTGCCAGCAGACTGACAGGGCGAGGACTTGAAGCTTTCTTT.

This chain joins TRBV20-1 and TRBJ1-1; D is undetermined. This CDR3 spans 10 amino acids. CDR1 is DFQATT and CDR2 is SNEGSKA in the germline V gene (reference sequence). The CDR3 DNA sequence: TGCAGCGGTGGGAGGGCCCCAGCTTTCTTT. This sequence encodes CSGGRAPAFF.